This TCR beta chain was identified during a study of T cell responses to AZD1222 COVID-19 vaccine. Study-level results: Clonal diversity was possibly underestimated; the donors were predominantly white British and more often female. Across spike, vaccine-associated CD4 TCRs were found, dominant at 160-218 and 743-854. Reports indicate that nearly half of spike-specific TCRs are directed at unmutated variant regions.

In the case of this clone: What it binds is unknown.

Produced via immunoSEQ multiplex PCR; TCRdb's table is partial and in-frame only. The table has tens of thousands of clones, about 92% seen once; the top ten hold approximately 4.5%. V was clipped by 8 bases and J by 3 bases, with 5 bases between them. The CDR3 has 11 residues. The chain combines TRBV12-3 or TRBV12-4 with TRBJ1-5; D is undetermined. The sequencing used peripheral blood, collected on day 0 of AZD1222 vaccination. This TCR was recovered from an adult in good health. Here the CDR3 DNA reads TGTGCCAGCGGGGTCAATCAGCCCCAGCATTTT. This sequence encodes CASGVNQPQHF.